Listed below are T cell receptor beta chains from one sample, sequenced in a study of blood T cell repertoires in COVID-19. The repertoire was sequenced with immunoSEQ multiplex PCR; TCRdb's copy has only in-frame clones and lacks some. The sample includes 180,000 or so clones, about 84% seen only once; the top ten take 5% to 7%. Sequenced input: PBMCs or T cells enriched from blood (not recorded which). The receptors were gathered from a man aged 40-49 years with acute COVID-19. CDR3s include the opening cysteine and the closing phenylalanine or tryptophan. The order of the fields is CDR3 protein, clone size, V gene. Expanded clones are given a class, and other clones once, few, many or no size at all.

CASTLDRVGGYTF | - | TRBV28
CASSGTSKETQYF | - | TRBV6-5
CASAPGYMNTEAFF | - | TRBV27
CSASRAQGPYNEQFF | - | TRBV20-1
CASSLEQGNSPLHF | - | TRBV5-8
CSASLGQRGQPQHF | - | TRBV20-1
CASSQGDMRAAFF | - | TRBV4-1
CASSLGGTSYEQYF | few | TRBV28
CASSPETGGDQPQHF | - | TRBV18
CSVLGTERNYGYTF | - | TRBV29-1
CASSFGYFSGRAYNEQFF | - | TRBV5-1
CASSIIRDNEQYF | - | TRBV19
CASSLEGEGYGYTF | - | TRBV7-3
CASSGRAGTPIDTQYF | - | TRBV9
CASSFLLASGELFF | - | TRBV6-5
CASSLVAGVGTGELFF | - | TRBV5-4
CAWSPQTGTSNF | - | TRBV30
CAISESEGIGSPLHF | - | TRBV10-3
CASSQAVGQGGYEQYF | - | TRBV4-1
CAGHRQPPDEQYF | - | TRBV6-4
CASSEGQRETYEQYF | - | TRBV18
CASSLSGTSGIYEQFF | once | TRBV14
CASSPGTVYDIQYF | - | TRBV5-1
CASSEFGGGSYTEAFF | - | TRBV25-1
CASSQELASNEQFF | - | TRBV14
CASSLSPSPGGDSPLHF | - | TRBV27
CASSLGTSGRVGTDTQYF | - | TRBV5-1
CASSPGLAGEGTGELFF | - | TRBV5-1
CASSQGDRVTEAFF | - | TRBV4-2
CATSWHASQPQHF | - | TRBV11-2
CASSETSYYYNEQFF | - | TRBV25-1
CASSYSGSSYNEQFF | few | TRBV6-5
CSVFSGEQFF | - | TRBV29-1
CASSGQAGEQYF | - | TRBV2
CATSSYGGNNEQFF | - | TRBV15
CASSPRTGTSLGAYEQYF | - | TRBV18
CASRYLWLAGEEQYF | few | TRBV27
CASSLPFESSVQETQYF | - | TRBV28
CASSLASGSTGELFF | - | TRBV11-2